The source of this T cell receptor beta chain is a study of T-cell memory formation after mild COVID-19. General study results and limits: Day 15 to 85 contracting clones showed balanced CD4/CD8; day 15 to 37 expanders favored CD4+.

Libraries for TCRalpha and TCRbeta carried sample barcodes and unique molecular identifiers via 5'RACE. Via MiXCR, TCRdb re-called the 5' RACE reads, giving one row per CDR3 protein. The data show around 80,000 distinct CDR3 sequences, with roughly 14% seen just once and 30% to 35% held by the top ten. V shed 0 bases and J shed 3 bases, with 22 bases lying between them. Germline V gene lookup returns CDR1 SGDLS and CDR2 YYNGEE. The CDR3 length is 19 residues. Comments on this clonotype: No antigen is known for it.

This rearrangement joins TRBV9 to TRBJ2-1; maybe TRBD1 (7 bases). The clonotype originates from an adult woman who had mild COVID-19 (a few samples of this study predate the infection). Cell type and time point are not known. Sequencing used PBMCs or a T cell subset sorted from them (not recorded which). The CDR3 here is CASSVAGGGSGELYNEQFF. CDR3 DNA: TGTGCCAGCAGCGTAGCAGGGGGTGGTAGCGGTGAACTCTACAATGAGCAGTTCTTC.